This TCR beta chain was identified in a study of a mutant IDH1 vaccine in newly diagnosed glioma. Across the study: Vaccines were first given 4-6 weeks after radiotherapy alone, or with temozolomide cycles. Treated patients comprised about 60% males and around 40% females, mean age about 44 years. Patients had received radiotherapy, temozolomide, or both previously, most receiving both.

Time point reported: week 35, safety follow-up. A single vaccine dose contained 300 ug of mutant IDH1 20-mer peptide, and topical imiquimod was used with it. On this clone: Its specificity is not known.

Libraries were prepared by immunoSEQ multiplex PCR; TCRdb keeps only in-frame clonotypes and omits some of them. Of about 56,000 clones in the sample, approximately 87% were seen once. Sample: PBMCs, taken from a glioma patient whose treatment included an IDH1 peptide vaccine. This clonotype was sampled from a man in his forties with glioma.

For the CDR3, the DNA is TGTGCCAGCAGCAAGGCAGTTAGCTCCTACGAGCAGTACTTC. The encoded protein is CASSKAVSSYEQYF. V is TRBV21-1 and J is TRBJ2-7. TRBV21-1 is listed as a pseudogene. The CDR3 is made up of 14 amino acids.